This T cell receptor (beta chain) was identified during a study of T cells after yellow fever vaccination (dated by TCRdb to the late 2010s). At the level of the whole study: The SMART-Seq v4 Ultra Low Input RNA kit was used to prepare libraries from fractions with low cell numbers. To track T-cell clones before and after primary and booster YFV17D yellow fever vaccination, bulk TCR alpha and beta repertoires were sequenced longitudinally. Two healthy male donors, one aged 18 to 30 and one aged 30 to 40 years, were included in the cohort. Blood samples were taken at several timepoints before and after primary and secondary immunization, and bulk PBMC replicates and cell subsets were isolated. General conclusions and limits of the study: Computational filtering was needed because FACS-sorted repertoires could contain abundant contaminating clonotypes from the bulk population. Compared with the primary T-cell response, the secondary T-cell response was weaker but faster, peaking on day 5 rather than day 15. Most clones expanded after primary vaccination (around 96% of CD4 and approximately 86% of CD8) were re-detected after the booster, suggesting that broad memory maintenance occurred. A small share of clonotypes was detected in both CD4 and CD8 compartments, with the overlap likely arising from convergent recombination. Only a couple of donors were included in the study, so the extent to which the findings can be generalized is limited.

This clonotype was seen more than once but under ten times. Its antigen target is currently unknown. Nothing much larger sits one base from this clone, and base qualities are not available. The treatment or condition label here, explained by the study, means: live attenuated yellow fever vaccine strain. PBMCs were isolated from peripheral blood using a standard Ficoll-Paque protocol. Dynabeads CD4 and CD8 positive selection kits were used to isolate CD4 and CD8 T-cell fractions. TriZol was used to extract RNA from bulk PBMCs, CD4 and CD8 fractions, and dextramer-positive and dextramer-negative fractions. Instrument on record: Illumina NovaSeq 6000. TCR cDNA was made using 5'RACE template switching, a step that added a universal primer site and unique molecular identifiers. Priming for cDNA synthesis came from both the TCR alpha and TCR beta constant segments. Libraries were amplified in two PCR steps, with sample barcodes and sequencing adapters added in the second step. Sequencing of libraries was performed on Illumina HiSeq 2500 (2x100 bp) or NovaSeq (2x150 bp). As for the original processing: MIGEC handled demultiplexing of reads and collapsing into UMI consensus sequences, while MiXCR performed V(D)J alignment. Vaccine-responding clonotypes were defined with edgeR using replicate PBMC samples, requiring FDR below 0.01 and a log2 fold change above 5 up to day 15. Bulk clonotypes were assigned CD4 or CD8 identity according to which sequenced CD4 or CD8 repertoire held them at higher abundance. TCRdb took the public reads, trimmed them with fastp at Q25, ran MiXCR for clone calling and kept in-frame beta chains. Duplicate CDR3 protein sequences are folded into a single record with the most common DNA and genes. The V and J calls were not made by the authors but by TCRdb's processing. This sample lists 130,000 or so distinct CDR3 sequences; roughly 15% were detected once. 40% to 45% of the sample comes from the top ten.

There are 17 amino acids in the CDR3, from cysteine to phenylalanine inclusive. Only the CDR3 DNA is retained, 51 bases long and in frame from the first base. From the germline V gene, CDR1 is MGHRA and CDR2 is YSYEKL. At the junction V is shortened by 5 bases and J by 7 bases, with 25 bases in between. Rearrangement joined TRBV4-1 to TRBJ2-3; TRBD1 might be the D gene, on 6 matching bases. The material sequenced was CD8+ T cells sorted from PBMCs, taken 5 days after the yellow fever booster vaccination. The TCR sequence derives from a man younger than 35 who received the YFV17D yellow fever vaccine. The sequenced DNA: TGCGCCAGCAGCTCCCAGGGGCCACTAGACCCGCGACATACGCAGTATTTT. Protein translation: CASSSQGPLDPRHTQYF.